One and the same sample provided the 27 T cell receptor beta chains below, sequenced in a study of Tregs in tolerant kidney transplant recipients. The repertoire was sequenced with immunoSEQ multiplex PCR; TCRdb's copy has only in-frame clones and lacks some. The sample shows approximately 19,000 clones, 50% to 70% of them seen only once. These TCRs are of unknown antigen specificity. Sequencing was carried out using Tregs from blood cultured with allogeneic cells. The receptors stem from a human donor in good health.

There are a few counts of this clone. V and J are TRBV10-1 and TRBJ1-2, with a possible D match to TRBD1 (5 bases). Trimming removed 9 bases at V and 4 bases at J, with 18 bases between. Germline loops: CDR1 WNHNN, CDR2 SYGVQD (reference sequence). The CDR3 loop spans 14 amino acids. The DNA for the CDR3 is TGCGCCAGGGGGCTGACTACCGGGCCCTATGGCTACACCTTC. Amino acids: CARGLTTGPYGYTF.

This clone was recorded a few times. This chain connects TRBV5-1 to TRBJ2-1; 8 nucleotides line up with TRBD2. V lost 4 bases to trimming and J lost 6 bases; unmatched junction nucleotides: 9. Germline CDR1 SGHRS, CDR2 YFSETQ. This CDR3 spans 15 amino acids. The chain's CDR3 is CASSPLAGTGNEQFF. CDR3 nucleotide sequence: TGCGCCAGCAGCCCTTTAGCGGGGACGGGCAATGAGCAGTTCTTC.

V is TRBV27 and J is TRBJ1-6; D is undetermined. Germline CDR1 reads MNHEY; CDR2 reads SMNVEV (reference sequence). There are 15 residues in the CDR3. With 3 bases removed from V and 0 bases from J, the gap between germline ends came to 6 bases. The CDR3 here is CASSLKSSYNSPLHF. The CDR3 nucleotides are TGTGCCAGCAGTTTGAAGAGCTCCTATAATTCACCCCTCCACTTT.

The chain couples TRBV13 to TRBJ2-1; D possibly matches TRBD1 or TRBD2 (5 bases each). There are 15 residues in the CDR3. Germline CDR1 PRHDT, CDR2 FYEKMQ (reference sequence). Trimming took off 5 bases at V and 4 bases at J, with 15 bases between the two ends. The CDR3: CASSHGTETYNEQFF. The CDR3 DNA follows: TGTGCCAGCAGCCACGGGACGGAAACTTACAATGAGCAGTTCTTC.

The chain joins TRBV6-1 to TRBJ2-7, with D perhaps TRBD2 (7 bases). There are 15 residues in the CDR3. CDR1 and CDR2 from the germline V gene are MNHNS and SASEGT. V lost 6 bases to trimming and J lost 1 base, with 16 bases between them. The CDR3 here is CASRSWGGGSYEQYF. Written as DNA, the CDR3 is TGTGCCAGCAGATCCTGGGGGGGCGGTTCCTACGAGCAGTACTTC.

The CDR3 loop is CASSLVESYSYEQYF. In nucleotides, the CDR3 is TGCGCCAGCAGCCTGGTGGAGTCTTACTCCTACGAGCAGTACTTC. This sequence joins TRBV5-1 and TRBJ2-7; D is unclear. The CDR3 loop spans 15 amino acids. From germline, CDR1 is SGHRS and CDR2 YFSETQ. V dropped 4 bases and J dropped 0 bases, with 14 bases sitting between them.

V gene TRBV9 combines with J gene TRBJ2-7; tentative D call: TRBD1 (5 bases). This CDR3 has 14 amino acids. The V gene's germline CDR1 is SGDLS and CDR2 YYNGEE. The V end lost 0 bases, the J end lost 3 bases, and 10 bases lay between the germline ends. CDR3 amino acids: CASSVGTGYYEQYF. As DNA, the CDR3 is TGTGCCAGCAGCGTAGGAACAGGCTACTACGAGCAGTACTTC.

The chain has TRBV11-2 and TRBJ2-7; either TRBD1 or TRBD2 may supply D (5 bases each). The CDR3 totals 13 residues. V was trimmed by 4 bases and J by 7 bases, leaving 14 bases between them. Germline assignment: CDR1 SGHAT and CDR2 FQNNGV. The CDR3 DNA reads TGTGCCAGCAGCTCCGCAGGGCGGGTGGAGCAGTACTTC. As protein: CASSSAGRVEQYF.

The sample holds a few counts of this clone. The chain has TRBV11-1 and TRBJ2-7; D not resolved. Trimming removed 2 bases from V and 6 bases from J, with 11 bases in between. Per germline, CDR1 SGHAT and CDR2 FQDESV (reference sequence). CDR3 length equals 13 residues. The CDR3 region is CASSLNSRVEQYF. For the CDR3, the DNA is TGTGCCAGCAGCTTAAATTCCCGGGTCGAGCAGTACTTC.

The chain joins TRBV30 to TRBJ2-6; D possibly corresponds to TRBD1 (6 bases). Looked up from germline, CDR1 is GTSNPN and CDR2 is SVGIG (reference sequence). This CDR3 comprises 14 residues. Trimming removed 5 bases at V and 0 bases at J, with 8 bases between. In DNA, the CDR3 is TGTGCCTGGGACAGGAGCTCTGGGGCCAACGTCCTGACTTTC. It encodes CAWDRSSGANVLTF.

CDR3 sequence: CAWSGGLGTDTQYF. CDR3 nucleotides: TGTGCCTGGAGTGGTGGGCTGGGCACAGATACGCAGTATTTT. The gene calls are TRBV30 and TRBJ2-3, with D unclear. From germline, CDR1 is GTSNPN and CDR2 SVGIG (reference sequence). V lost 1 base, J lost 1 base, and 9 bases lay in between. The CDR3 runs to 14 residues. Using reference TRBV30 and TRBJ2-3 for the parts outside the CDR3, the full variable domain is SQTIHQWPATLVQPVGSPLSLECTVEGTSNPNLYWYRQAAGRGLQLLFYSVGIGQISSEVPQNLSASRPQDRQFILSSKKLLLSDSGFYLCAWSGGLGTDTQYFGPGTRLTVL.

The genes are TRBV9 and TRBJ2-1; D not resolved. Trimming cost V 4 bases and J 8 bases, with 13 bases left between them. CDR1 SGDLS and CDR2 YYNGEE come from the germline V gene. The CDR3 consists of 13 residues. The CDR3 spells CASSTSALDEQFF. As DNA, the CDR3 is TGTGCCAGCAGCACCTCAGCGTTGGATGAGCAGTTCTTC.

This clone occurred once. The genes are TRBV30 and TRBJ1-2; TRBD1 agrees at 9 bases. Trimming at V came to 4 bases and at J to 8 bases, leaving 11 bases not matched to a gene. This CDR3 spans 14 amino acids. The germline V gene encodes CDR1 GTSNPN and CDR2 SVGIG (reference sequence). The CDR3 sequence: CAWNLGTGLGGYTF. The DNA for the CDR3 is TGTGCCTGGAACCTCGGGACAGGGTTGGGCGGCTACACCTTC.

The chain employs TRBV10-2 and TRBJ1-2; no firm D call. The germline gives CDR1 WSHSY, CDR2 SAAADI. The V and J ends lost 8 bases and 7 bases respectively, with 17 bases between them. This CDR3 is built from 13 residues. The CDR3: CASRRRVEGGYTF. The CDR3 coding sequence is TGCGCCAGCCGCAGGAGGGTCGAAGGTGGCTACACCTTC.

The chain carries TRBV19 and TRBJ2-3; 10 bases match TRBD2. This CDR3 contains 15 residues. V lost 6 bases, J lost 0 bases, and 3 bases stayed unmatched. Germline-derived CDR1 and CDR2 are LNHDA and SQIVND (reference sequence). Here the CDR3 DNA reads TGTGCCAGTAGACTGACTAGCGGGAGCACAGATACGCAGTATTTT. The encoded protein is CASRLTSGSTDTQYF.

The rearrangement joins TRBV5-4 to TRBJ2-3, with 7 bases fitting TRBD2. The germline V gene encodes CDR1 SGHNT and CDR2 YYREEE (reference sequence). V was clipped by 0 bases and J by 3 bases; unmatched bases: 10. The CDR3 extends over 17 amino acids. This CDR3 is CASSLGFWRGTTDTQYF. Here the CDR3 DNA reads TGTGCCAGCAGCTTGGGTTTTTGGCGGGGGACGACAGATACGCAGTATTTT.

This chain uses TRBV6-5 with TRBJ2-7; the D gene is possibly TRBD1 (6 bases). V was cut by 5 bases and J by 4 bases, with 12 bases left in between. This CDR3 spans 13 amino acids. Per the germline V gene, CDR1 is MNHEY and CDR2 is SVGAGI. CDR3 bases: TGTGCCAGCAGTAGACAGGCAACGTACGAGCAGTACTTC. This codes for CASSRQATYEQYF.

V and J are TRBV29-1 and TRBJ1-1, with no clear D. Trimming took off 4 bases at V and 9 bases at J, with 15 bases between the two ends. CDR1 and CDR2 from the germline V gene are SQVTM and ANQGSEA. CDR3 length: 12 residues. This CDR3 reads CSVVGTPYQAFF. The CDR3 nucleotides are TGCAGCGTTGTAGGCACACCTTACCAAGCTTTCTTT.

This clone was detected a few times. V is TRBV23-1 and J is TRBJ1-1, with D unresolved. TRBV23-1 is noted as an ORF with a role that remains uncertain. There are 16 residues in the CDR3. Trimming removed 4 bases from V and 0 bases from J, with 15 bases in between. CDR3 bases: TGCGCCAGCAGTCCACCGAGCAGGACCCTGAACACTGAAGCTTTCTTT. The encoded protein is CASSPPSRTLNTEAFF.

This chain connects TRBV7-9 to TRBJ2-3, with D hard to call. Germline CDR1 reads SEHNR; CDR2 reads FQNEAQ (reference sequence). This CDR3 has 12 amino acids. V was cut by 0 bases and J by 6 bases, with 4 bases left in between. CDR3 DNA sequence: TGTGCCAGCAGCTTAGCGTTTGATACGCAGTATTTT. Protein sequence: CASSLAFDTQYF.

This chain uses TRBV6-5 with TRBJ1-2; no reliable D call. V was shortened by 2 bases and J by 8 bases, with 9 bases between the two germline ends. Germline values: CDR1 MNHEY, CDR2 SVGAGI. CDR3 size: 12 residues. CDR3 protein: CASSYPRVGYTF. For the CDR3, the DNA is TGTGCCAGCAGTTACCCCCGGGTAGGCTACACCTTC.

The rearrangement links TRBV9 to TRBJ2-3; TRBD2 agrees at 9 bases. Trimming at V came to 0 bases and at J to 0 bases, leaving 5 bases not matched to a gene. The CDR3 has 17 amino acids. CDR1 and CDR2 (germline): SGDLS, YYNGEE. The DNA of the CDR3 is TGTGCCAGCAGCGTAGTGGCGGGGGGGACTAGCACAGATACGCAGTATTTT. It encodes CASSVVAGGTSTDTQYF.

The chain couples TRBV19 to TRBJ1-6; the D is unclear. Trimming shortened V by 2 bases and J by 7 bases, and 15 bases separated the two germline ends. This CDR3 region has 16 residues. Germline-derived CDR1 and CDR2 are LNHDA and SQIVND (reference sequence). Written as DNA, the CDR3 is TGTGCCAGTAGTATATTAGGTCACGGATCGAATTCACCCCTCCACTTT. It specifies CASSILGHGSNSPLHF.

This clone was seen a single time. This rearrangement joins TRBV13 to TRBJ2-5, with D possibly matching TRBD1 (6 bases). The germline gives CDR1 PRHDT, CDR2 FYEKMQ (reference sequence). V lost 0 bases and J 6 bases, leaving 14 bases between the germline ends. The CDR3 spans 15 residues. CDR3 DNA sequence: TGTGCCAGCAGCTTAGGTGGGGGCAGGGTTAAGACCCAGTACTTC. Protein sequence: CASSLGGGRVKTQYF.

This chain links TRBV6-1 with TRBJ1-2; possible D gene TRBD1, 6 bases. The V gene lost 6 bases and the J gene lost 7 bases, with 15 bases spanning the gap. The V gene's germline CDR1 is MNHNS and CDR2 SASEGT. CDR3 length: 13 residues. In nucleotides, the CDR3 is TGTGCCAGCAGGGGACGGAAAGGGGGTGGCTACACCTTC. Protein sequence: CASRGRKGGGYTF.

V is TRBV5-1 and J is TRBJ1-5; D possibly corresponds to TRBD1 (6 bases). The CDR3 is made up of 13 amino acids. V dropped 4 bases and J dropped 14 bases, with 19 bases sitting between them. The V gene's germline CDR1 is SGHRS and CDR2 YFSETQ. In nucleotides, the CDR3 is TGCGCCAGCAGCCGGGAAGGGAGGACAGAGAAGCATTTT. Translating it yields CASSREGRTEKHF.

This chain uses TRBV6-8 with TRBJ1-6; no definite D call. CDR1 and CDR2 (germline): MNHGY, SAAAGT. CDR3 length equals 14 residues. V was trimmed by 6 bases and J by 5 bases, leaving 11 bases between them. CDR3 sequence (DNA): TGTGCCAGCAGGAGAAAGGGCGATAATTCACCCCTCCACTTT. This encodes CASRRKGDNSPLHF.